Detailed here is one T cell receptor beta chain. The antigen is undetermined. This CDR3 is 14 amino acids long. Germline V lookup: CDR1 SGHNT, CDR2 YENEEA. Trimming removed 4 bases from V and 6 bases from J, with 12 bases in between. This record comes from a study of lymphopenia after photon versus proton radiotherapy. Whole-study results and caveats: Authors raise, but do not show, better survival with proton therapy. After the lymphocyte nadir, photon-treated repertoires showed oligoclonal expansion, especially of CD8+ Temra cells. Photon-treated patients lost naive T cells and TCR diversity; proton-treated stayed stable. Post-nadir TCR diversity decline inversely tracked overall survival among those who died.

Produced via immunoSEQ multiplex PCR; TCRdb's table is partial and in-frame only. The sample has roughly 25,000 clones; 90% are singletons. Sample: peripheral blood, taken from a patient treated with photon-based radiotherapy. This chain connects TRBV11-3 to TRBJ2-2; D is possibly TRBD1 (5 bases). The TCR was taken from a woman in her 50s with cholangiocarcinoma. CDR3 in amino acids: CASSYAGSAGELFF. The CDR3 DNA reads TGTGCCAGCAGCTACGCAGGGTCCGCCGGGGAGCTGTTTTTT.